The entry below gives a single T cell receptor (beta chain) sequence along with its context. What it binds is not known. The sample belongs to a study of T cell responses to AZD1222 COVID-19 vaccine. General study results and limits: Seropositive AZD1222 recipients at baseline numbered only six or seven. The study found Spike-specific TCR breadth and depth rose after two AZD1222 doses. Nearly half of the spike-specific TCRs reportedly recognize variant regions that carry no mutations.

Sequencing was performed with immunoSEQ multiplex PCR; in TCRdb, only in-frame clones are kept and a portion is missing. The profile shows around 160,000 clones, roughly four fifths of them singletons. Per the germline V gene, CDR1 is SGHRS and CDR2 is YFSETQ. Trimming took 0 bases from V and 1 from J, leaving 10 bases between them. This CDR3 contains 15 residues. Here the sequenced sample was peripheral blood, taken on day 0 of MenACWY control vaccination. The chain joins TRBV5-1 to TRBJ1-1, with D possibly matching TRBD1 (5 bases). The clonotype was recovered from an adult in good health. The CDR3 DNA reads as TGCGCCAGCAGCTTGGGGGGACGTGGGAACACTGAAGCTTTCTTT. This sequence encodes CASSLGGRGNTEAFF.